Listed here is a single TCR beta chain. The data derive from a study of blood T cell repertoires in COVID-19. As originally analysed: From reference gene primer amplification, estimates of nucleated cell counts were derived. The table came from immunoSEQ multiplex PCR; TCRdb's copy has only in-frame clones and leaves some out. V and J calls and clone size are given by that table; D and trimming were obtained from the DNA. The table has around 60,000 clones, less than 90% seen once. The V and J ends lost 3 bases and 4 bases, in that order; junction bases with no gene match: 6. This CDR3 is 14 amino acids long. From germline, CDR1 is MNHNS and CDR2 SASEGT.

This clonotype was obtained from a man in his fifties or sixties with COVID-19, enrolled during active disease. This chain links TRBV6-1 with TRBJ2-7, with 7 bases that match TRBD2. Sequencing was performed on peripheral blood. The CDR3 bases are TGTGCCAGCAGTGAGGCGGGAGATCAGTACGAGCAGTACTTC. It yields the protein CASSEAGDQYEQYF.